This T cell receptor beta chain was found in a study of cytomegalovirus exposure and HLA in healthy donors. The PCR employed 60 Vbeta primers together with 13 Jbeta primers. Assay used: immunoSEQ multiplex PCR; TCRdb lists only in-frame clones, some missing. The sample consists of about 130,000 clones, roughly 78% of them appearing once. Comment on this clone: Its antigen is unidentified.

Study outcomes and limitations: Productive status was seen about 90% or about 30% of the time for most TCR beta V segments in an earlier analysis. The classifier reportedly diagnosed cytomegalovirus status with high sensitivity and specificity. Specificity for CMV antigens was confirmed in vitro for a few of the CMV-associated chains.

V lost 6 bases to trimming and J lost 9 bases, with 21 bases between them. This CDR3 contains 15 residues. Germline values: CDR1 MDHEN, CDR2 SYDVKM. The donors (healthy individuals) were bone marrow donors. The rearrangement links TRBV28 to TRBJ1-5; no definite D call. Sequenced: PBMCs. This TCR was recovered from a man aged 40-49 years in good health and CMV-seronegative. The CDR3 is CASSDGGTLWRPQHF. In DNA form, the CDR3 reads TGTGCCAGCAGCGACGGTGGCACCCTTTGGAGGCCCCAGCATTTT.